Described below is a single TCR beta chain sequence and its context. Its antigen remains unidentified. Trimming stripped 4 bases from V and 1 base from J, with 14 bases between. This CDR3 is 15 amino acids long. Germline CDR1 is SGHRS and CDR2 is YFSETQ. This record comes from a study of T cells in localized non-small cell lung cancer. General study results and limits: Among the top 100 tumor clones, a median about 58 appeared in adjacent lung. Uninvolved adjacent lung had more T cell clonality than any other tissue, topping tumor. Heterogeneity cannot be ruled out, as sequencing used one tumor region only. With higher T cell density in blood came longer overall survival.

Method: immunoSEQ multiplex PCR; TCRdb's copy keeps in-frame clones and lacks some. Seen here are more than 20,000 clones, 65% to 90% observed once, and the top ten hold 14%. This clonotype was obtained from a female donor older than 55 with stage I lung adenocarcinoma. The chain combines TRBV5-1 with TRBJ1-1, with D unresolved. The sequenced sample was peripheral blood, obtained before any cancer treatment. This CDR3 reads CASSPLGGRNTEAFF. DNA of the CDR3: TGCGCCAGCAGCCCTCTAGGAGGGCGGAACACTGAAGCTTTCTTT. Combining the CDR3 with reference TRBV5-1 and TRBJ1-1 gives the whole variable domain KAGVTQTPRYLIKTRGQQVTLSCSPISGHRSVSWYQQTPGQGLQFLFEYFSETQRNKGNFPGRFSGRQFSNSRSEMNVSTLELGDSALYLCASSPLGGRNTEAFFGQGTRLTVV.